This TCR beta chain was sequenced during a study of blood T cell repertoires in COVID-19. On the study more broadly: Samples taken during acute and convalescent COVID-19 were collected in the United States, Italy and Spain. T cells, B-cell-depleted T cells, or PBMCs supplied cDNA or gDNA.

Original methodology: Quantification of nucleated cells was approximated via reference gene primer amplification. Clones were read by immunoSEQ multiplex PCR, and TCRdb kept only the in-frame ones, dropping some. V and J calls plus clone size are reproduced from that table; the DNA served to infer D and trimming. The profile shows fewer than 40,000 clones, around 90% of them singletons. Trimming removed 5 bases at V and 7 bases at J, with 9 bases between. Per the germline V gene, CDR1 is MDHEN and CDR2 is SYDVKM. The CDR3 is 12 residues long. The chain carries TRBV28 and TRBJ2-4; tentative D call: TRBD1 (6 bases). This TCR came from a human donor in a cohort sampled during active COVID-19. The sequencing sample was made of peripheral blood. CDR3 sequence: CASSPGVNIQYF. The CDR3 region has the DNA TGTGCCAGCAGTCCAGGGGTGAACATTCAGTACTTC.